This T cell receptor (beta chain) was captured in a study of OX40 agonist ivuxolimab in advanced cancers. Study at large: Partial responses were seen in three patients, one with hepatocellular carcinoma and two with cutaneous melanoma.

This clone is medium-sized in the sample. TCRdb's copy holds only in-frame clones and misses some; the assay was immunoSEQ multiplex PCR. The sample holds over 20,000 clones, approximately 84% seen once. The sample here was CD4+ or CD8+ T cells sorted from blood, taken in a trial of the OX40 agonist ivuxolimab. This TCR was sampled from an adult with an advanced solid tumor such as melanoma, head and neck, liver or kidney cancer.

CDR3 sequence (DNA): TGTGCCAGCAGGGGACAGGGGGCGGGTCAGCCCCAGCATTTT. Its protein is CASRGQGAGQPQHF. The chain recombines TRBV11-2 with TRBJ1-5; 12 bases match TRBD1. With 6 bases clipped from V and 6 bases from J, the junction kept 3 bases outside the gene matches. This CDR3 has 14 amino acids. Germline CDR1 and CDR2: SGHAT and FQNNGV. The complete variable domain, with remaining parts taken from reference TRBV11-2 and TRBJ1-5, reads EAGVAQSPRYKIIEKRQSVAFWCNPISGHATLYWYQQILGQGPKLLIQFQNNGVVDDSQLPKDRFSAERLKGVDSTLKIQPAKLEDSAVYLCASRGQGAGQPQHFGDGTRLSIL.